Below, 2 T cell receptor beta chains from the same sample are listed, as sequenced in a study of T cell responses to AZD1222 COVID-19 vaccine. Sequencing used immunoSEQ multiplex PCR; TCRdb keeps in-frame clones, though not all of them. Here the sample spans about 110,000 clones, 80% to 95% being singletons. The material sequenced was peripheral blood, taken 28 days after the second AZD1222 dose. The receptors were gathered from an adult who received the AZD1222 COVID-19 vaccine.

The chain uses TRBV27 and TRBJ2-1, with D hard to call. Germline V gene lookup returns CDR1 MNHEY and CDR2 SMNVEV (reference sequence). The CDR3 has 15 residues. The V gene lost 2 bases and the J gene lost 6 bases, with 14 bases spanning the gap. The CDR3 DNA sequence: TGTGCCAGCAGTTTAAAGGCTAGTTCCCCCAATGAGCAGTTCTTC. Translation gives CASSLKASSPNEQFF.

The V call is TRBV12-3 or TRBV12-4, the J call TRBJ2-7, with TRBD2 as a possible D gene (6 bases). V was trimmed by 3 bases and J by 6 bases, leaving 12 bases between them. The CDR3 totals 13 residues. CDR3 sequence reads: CASSLRGGTEQYF. CDR3 bases: TGTGCCAGCAGTTTGCGTGGAGGGACCGAGCAGTACTTC.